The subject of this entry is one TCR beta chain. This specimen comes from a study of blood T cell repertoires in COVID-19. This CDR3 comprises 18 residues. Germline V gene data show CDR1 as LGHNA and CDR2 as YNFKEQ. Between the trimmed V and J ends, which lost 0 bases and 5 bases, there was a span of 21 bases. Measured with immunoSEQ multiplex PCR; TCRdb has only the in-frame clones, and not every one. In the table there are about 120,000 clones, over 75% of which are singletons. Sequencing input: peripheral blood. The chain joins TRBV4-2 to TRBJ2-3, with a weak D call TRBD1 (5 bases). The clonotype comes from a man older than 75 with acute or convalescent COVID-19. The CDR3 region is CASSQEWKDETQGDTQYF. The CDR3 DNA sequence: TGTGCCAGCAGCCAAGAGTGGAAGGACGAGACTCAGGGAGATACGCAGTATTTT.